This T cell receptor (beta chain) was obtained from a study of shared clonotypes between healthy human individuals. This table comes from immunoSEQ multiplex PCR, and its TCRdb copy is limited to in-frame clones, with some not included. The table shows some 2,400,000 clones, with 90% to 96% occurring only once. Per the germline V gene, CDR1 is GTSNPN and CDR2 is SVGIG (reference sequence). The CDR3 totals 17 residues. The V and J ends lost 0 bases and 0 bases, in that order; junction bases with no gene match: 7. The specimen sequenced was naive CD4+ T cells sorted from blood. The subset is: CD45RA+ positively selected. V gene TRBV30 combines with J gene TRBJ2-1, with 8 bases identical to TRBD1. This receptor was obtained from a man between 18 and 29 years old in good health. The CDR3 region is CAWSVWPGTGSYNEQFF. The CDR3 DNA follows: TGTGCCTGGAGTGTATGGCCCGGGACAGGCTCCTACAATGAGCAGTTCTTC.